One sample yielded the 10 T cell receptor beta chains listed below, sequenced in a study of blood T cell repertoires in COVID-19. The method was immunoSEQ multiplex PCR; TCRdb's version includes in-frame clones alone and lacks a portion of them. The sample has about 190,000 clones, roughly nine tenths seen once. Material for sequencing was peripheral blood. All receptors come from a man aged 40-55 years with acute or convalescent COVID-19.

The chain employs TRBV29-1 and TRBJ1-2, with a possible D match to TRBD1 (6 bases). Germline CDR1 and CDR2: SQVTM and ANQGSEA. V was shortened by 6 bases and J by 4 bases, with 15 bases between the two germline ends. This CDR3 contains 13 residues. The CDR3 protein is CSVAGDIVYGYTF. In DNA, the CDR3 is TGCAGCGTAGCCGGGGACATCGTCTATGGCTACACCTTC.

The V call is TRBV28, the J call TRBJ1-1, with TRBD1 as a possible D gene (5 bases). Germline V CDR1 and CDR2: MDHEN, SYDVKM. This CDR3 has 15 amino acids. The V end lost 5 bases, the J end lost 1 base, and 14 bases lay between the germline ends. CDR3 nucleotides: TGTGCCAGCAGTCCCCGCGGGGGGGGGAACACTGAAGCTTTCTTT. This encodes CASSPRGGGNTEAFF.

Of note for this clone: One end of the junction varies from germline; a read error may be responsible. The V gene is TRBV7-7, the J gene TRBJ2-5; D gene uncertain. Germline assignment: CDR1 SSHAT and CDR2 FNYEAQ (reference sequence). The CDR3 consists of 13 residues. The DNA of the CDR3 is TGTGCTAGCAGCTTATACACGTTGGAGACCCAGTACTTC. Translation gives CASSLYTLETQYF.

V gene TRBV7-2 combines with J gene TRBJ1-1; weak D call: TRBD1 (5 bases). The germline gives CDR1 SGHTA, CDR2 FQGNSA. Trimming removed 6 bases at V and 4 bases at J, with 21 bases between. The CDR3 has 16 amino acids. CDR3 sequence (DNA): TGTGCCAGCAGGACATGGGGCCGGCAGGGTAGCACTGAAGCTTTCTTT. Amino acid sequence: CASRTWGRQGSTEAFF.

This rearrangement joins TRBV6-6 to TRBJ1-1; perhaps TRBD1 as D (5 bases). This CDR3 has 14 residues. In germline, CDR1 is MNHNY, CDR2 SVGAGI (reference sequence). Trimming pared 6 bases from V and 4 bases from J, leaving 15 bases between. The CDR3 bases are TGTGCCAGCAGAACCATTGGGGGGGGCACTGAAGCTTTCTTT. Translated, it gives CASRTIGGGTEAFF.

The J gene is TRBJ2-2, the V gene TRBV6-4; TRBD1 agrees at 7 bases. V dropped 7 bases and J dropped 6; count of bases not matched to a gene: 11. This CDR3 is 15 amino acids long. Germline V gene lookup returns CDR1 MRHNA and CDR2 SNTAGT. CDR3 nucleotides: TGTGCCAGCAAAGACGCTGAGGGGGCCTCCGGGGAGCTGTTTTTT. The encoded protein is CASKDAEGASGELFF.

A few counts support this clone. The CDR3 DNA is TGTGCCTGGAGGGGGCCCACCGCCCACTATGGCTACACCTTC. It specifies CAWRGPTAHYGYTF. The chain is built from TRBV30 and TRBJ1-2, with a possible D match to TRBD1 (5 bases). Germline values: CDR1 GTSNPN, CDR2 SVGIG (reference sequence). V was clipped by 3 bases and J by 3 bases, with 14 bases between them. The CDR3 spans 14 residues.

This sequence joins TRBV19 and TRBJ1-5; the match to TRBD1 covers 10 bases. The germline CDR1 and CDR2 sequences are LNHDA and SQIVND (reference sequence). With 9 bases clipped from V and 4 bases from J, the junction kept 9 bases outside the gene matches. The CDR3 runs 15 residues. In DNA form, the CDR3 reads TGTGCCAGCCACCTGCGGACAGGGGGGAATCAGCCCCAGCATTTT. Translated: CASHLRTGGNQPQHF.

The rearrangement uses TRBV5-4 and TRBJ2-1, with TRBD1 matching over 7 bases. Germline V CDR1 and CDR2: SGHNT, YYREEE (reference sequence). V was pared by 1 base and J by 8 bases, with 9 bases of the junction left unmatched. The CDR3 consists of 15 residues. The CDR3 loop is CASSLMKGAADEQFF. CDR3 bases: TGTGCCAGCAGCTTGATGAAGGGGGCTGCCGATGAGCAGTTCTTC.

The rearrangement uses TRBV21-1 and TRBJ1-2; the table gives TRBD1 as D, unverified against the DNA. TRBV21-1 is termed a pseudogene. This CDR3 is 14 amino acids long. The CDR3 DNA reads as TGTGCCAGCAGCACACAGACAGGGGGCTATGGCTACACCTTC. Encoded protein: CASSTQTGGYGYTF.